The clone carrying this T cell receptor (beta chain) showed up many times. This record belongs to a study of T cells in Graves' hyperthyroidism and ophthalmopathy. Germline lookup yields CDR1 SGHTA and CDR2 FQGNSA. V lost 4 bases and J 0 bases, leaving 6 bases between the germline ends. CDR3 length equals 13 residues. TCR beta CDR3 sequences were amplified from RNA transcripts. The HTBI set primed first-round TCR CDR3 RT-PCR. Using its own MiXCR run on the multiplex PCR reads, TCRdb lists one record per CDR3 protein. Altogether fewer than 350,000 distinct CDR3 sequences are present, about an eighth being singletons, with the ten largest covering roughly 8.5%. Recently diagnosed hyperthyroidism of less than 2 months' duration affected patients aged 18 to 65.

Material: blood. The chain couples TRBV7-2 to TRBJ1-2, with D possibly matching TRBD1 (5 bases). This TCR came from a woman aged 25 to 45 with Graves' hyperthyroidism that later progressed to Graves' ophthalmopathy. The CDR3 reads CASSWDPNYGYTF. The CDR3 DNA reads TGTGCCAGCAGCTGGGACCCTAACTATGGCTACACCTTC. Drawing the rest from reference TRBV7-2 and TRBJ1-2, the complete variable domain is GAGVSQSPSNKVTEKGKDVELRCDPISGHTALYWYRQSLGQGLEFLIYFQGNSAPDKSGLPSDRFSAERTGGSVSTLTIQRTQQEDSAVYLCASSWDPNYGYTFGSGTRLTVV.